The count of the clone carrying this T cell receptor beta chain is one. Original handling: From reference gene primer amplification, estimates of nucleated cell counts were derived. Sequenced by immunoSEQ multiplex PCR; TCRdb stores in-frame clones only, minus some. V and J calls and clone size are given by that table; D and trimming were obtained from the DNA. This table holds about 150,000 clones, 70% to 90% found once. From germline, CDR1 is SGHTA and CDR2 FQGNSA. The CDR3 is 16 amino acids. V lost 2 bases to trimming and J lost 2 bases; unmatched junction nucleotides: 6. These data originate in a study of blood T cell repertoires in COVID-19.

The J gene is TRBJ2-7, the V gene TRBV7-2; TRBD2 matches 10 bases. Input material: peripheral blood. This TCR was recovered from a woman between 65 and 79 years old with acute or convalescent COVID-19. CDR3 region: CASSLMRAGGPYEQYF. The CDR3 DNA follows: TGTGCCAGCAGCTTAATGCGAGCGGGGGGGCCCTACGAGCAGTACTTC.